This TCR beta chain was found in a study of T cells after yellow fever vaccination. Findings and limits, study-wide: The booster response re-showed most primary clones: 96% CD4, approximately 90% CD8. The CD4 and CD8 compartments had a small share of their clonotypes in common.

TCRdb re-derived calls from the 5' RACE reads in MiXCR, one entry per CDR3 protein. The sample includes 300,000 to 450,000 distinct CDR3 sequences, less than 9.5% seen only once; the top ten take 17%. This clonotype showed up just a few times. Its antigen is currently unknown. This material consisted of PBMCs, taken around 45 days after the first yellow fever vaccination. This TCR was sampled from a man between 18 and 29 years old who received the YFV17D yellow fever vaccine.

The CDR3 sequence is CASTVVGVSGLRNEQFF. The CDR3 DNA sequence: TGTGCCAGCACAGTGGTCGGGGTTTCGGGCCTACGCAATGAGCAGTTCTTC. The chain uses TRBV6-5 and TRBJ2-1, with a tentative D call TRBD2 (5 bases). V was pared by 7 bases and J by 6 bases, with 25 bases between. The CDR3 is made up of 17 amino acids. The germline gives CDR1 MNHEY, CDR2 SVGAGI.